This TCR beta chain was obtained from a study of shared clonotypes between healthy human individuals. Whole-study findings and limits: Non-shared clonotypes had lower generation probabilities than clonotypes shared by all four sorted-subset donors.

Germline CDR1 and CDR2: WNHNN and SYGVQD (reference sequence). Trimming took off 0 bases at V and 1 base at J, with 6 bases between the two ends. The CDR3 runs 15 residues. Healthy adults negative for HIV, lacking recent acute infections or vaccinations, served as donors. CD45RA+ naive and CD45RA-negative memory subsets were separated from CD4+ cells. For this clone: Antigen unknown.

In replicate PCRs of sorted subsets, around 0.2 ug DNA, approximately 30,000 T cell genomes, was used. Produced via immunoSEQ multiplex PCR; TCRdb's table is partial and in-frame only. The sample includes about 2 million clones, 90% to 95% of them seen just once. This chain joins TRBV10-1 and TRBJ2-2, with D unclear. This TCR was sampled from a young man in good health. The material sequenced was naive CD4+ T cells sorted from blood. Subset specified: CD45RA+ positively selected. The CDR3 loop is CASSESVGNTGELFF. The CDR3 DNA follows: TGCGCCAGCAGTGAGTCGGTTGGGAACACCGGGGAGCTGTTTTTT.